The source of this TCR beta chain is a study of Graves' ophthalmopathy and Graves' hyperthyroidism. The CDR3 spans 15 residues. Germline assignment: CDR1 MGHRA and CDR2 YSYEKL. With 1 base removed from V and 0 bases from J, the gap between germline ends came to 6 bases. Orbital computed tomography, together with clinical symptoms, serum thyroxine, TRAb and thyroid ultrasound, was used for diagnosis. Amplification of TCR beta CDR3 regions used RNA transcripts. A first-round RT-PCR used HTBI primers, followed by a second-round multiplex PCR. MiXCR, applied by TCRdb to the multiplex PCR reads, yields one record per CDR3 protein. The data show some 750,000 distinct CDR3 sequences, 40% seen once. This clonotype was recorded once.

Material: peripheral blood. J is TRBJ2-2 and V is TRBV4-1; D not resolved. This clonotype was obtained from an adult man with Graves' ophthalmopathy. The CDR3 loop is CASSQAVSNTGELFF. In DNA form, the CDR3 reads TGCGCCAGCAGCCAAGCGGTCTCGAACACCGGGGAGCTGTTTTTT.